This passage covers 30 T cell receptor beta chains from one sample sequenced in a study of blood T cells in healthy people across ages. A second PCR of roughly 7 to 11 cycles used a sample-barcoded 5' primer and a J-beta primer mix. TCRdb re-called the 5' RACE reads through MiXCR, storing one row per CDR3 protein. The sample lists approximately 730,000 distinct CDR3 sequences, roughly 47% occurring once. The sample comprised blood. The receptors were sampled from a woman aged 55-75 years in good health.

A word on this clonotype: An end of the junction does not agree with germline; a read error may underlie this. The chain uses TRBV5-1 and TRBJ2-3; tentative D call: TRBD2 (5 bases). This CDR3 is built from 15 residues. The germline gives CDR1 SGHRS, CDR2 YFSETQ. CDR3 loop: CASTLVAGKGDTQYF. CDR3 bases: TGCGCCAGCACCTTGGTCGCGGGTAAGGGAGATACGCAGTATTTT.

In the case of this clonotype: The junction does not match germline at one end; this may be a read error. The CDR3 loop reads CAISTGQGWNRPQHF. Written as DNA, the CDR3 is TGTGCCATCAGTACCGGACAGGGTTGGAATCGGCCCCAGCATTTT. The chain combines TRBV10-3 with TRBJ1-5, with 8 bases aligning to TRBD1. The germline V gene encodes CDR1 ENHRY and CDR2 SYGVKD. CDR3 size: 15 residues.

The V and J genes are TRBV11-2 and TRBJ1-3; D gene uncertain. CDR1 is SGHAT, CDR2 FQNNGV, per germline. V lost 5 bases, J lost 4 bases, and 12 bases lay in between. This CDR3 is 14 amino acids long. The CDR3 DNA reads as TGTGCCAGCAGCCGGGCCATCAACGGAAACACCATATATTTT. Translating gives CASSRAINGNTIYF.

The gene calls are TRBV20-1 and TRBJ1-5; 11 nucleotides match TRBD1. With V trimmed by 0 bases and J by 6 bases, 7 bases remained unmatched. In germline, CDR1 is DFQATT, CDR2 SNEGSKA (reference sequence). The CDR3 totals 16 residues. This CDR3 reads CSARDGQGAHGQPQHF. CDR3 nucleotide sequence: TGCAGTGCTAGAGACGGACAGGGGGCGCACGGTCAGCCCCAGCATTTT.

This rearrangement joins TRBV20-1 to TRBJ2-3, with 11 bases fitting TRBD2. J was trimmed by 4 bases and V by 3 bases; bases with no gene match: 18. Germline V gene data show CDR1 as DFQATT and CDR2 as SNEGSKA (reference sequence). This CDR3 has 19 residues. CDR3 amino acids: CSARAGLAAQRGPPDTQYF. The CDR3 nucleotides are TGCAGTGCTAGGGCGGGACTAGCGGCACAGAGAGGACCGCCAGATACGCAGTATTTT.

As regards this clonotype: A much larger clone lies a single base off, so this may be a read error. The J gene is TRBJ2-1, the V gene TRBV20-1; perhaps D is TRBD1 or TRBD2 (5 bases each). This CDR3 has 13 amino acids. Deletions cut 4 bases from V and 10 bases from J, with 17 bases between. Germline CDR1 and CDR2: DFQATT and SNEGSKA (reference sequence). CDR3 sequence reads: CSATTGRQDEQFF. The CDR3 DNA follows: TGCAGTGCTACTACGGGACGGCAGGACGAGCAGTTCTTC.

V is TRBV4-1 and J is TRBJ2-2, with 7 bases matching TRBD1. CDR1 and CDR2 from the germline V gene are MGHRA and YSYEKL. CDR3 size: 14 residues. The trim removed 3 bases at V and 4 bases at J, leaving 2 bases unmatched. CDR3 in DNA: TGCGCCAGCAGCCACTGGGACAGCACCGGGGAGCTGTTTTTT. This codes for CASSHWDSTGELFF.

This chain joins TRBV20-1 and TRBJ2-1; D tentatively fits TRBD1 or TRBD2 (5 bases each). Per the germline V gene, CDR1 is DFQATT and CDR2 is SNEGSKA (reference sequence). This CDR3 contains 13 residues. Trimming pared 7 bases from V and 15 bases from J, leaving 25 bases between. Here the CDR3 reads CSGDGSSPLDPFF. The CDR3, as DNA: TGCAGTGGGGACGGGTCGTCCCCTTTAGACCCGTTCTTC.

This rearrangement joins TRBV25-1 to TRBJ2-7; D ambiguous. There are 13 residues in the CDR3. The V and J ends lost 4 bases and 1 base respectively, with 8 bases between them. The V gene's germline CDR1 is MGHDK and CDR2 SYGVNS. The DNA of the CDR3 is TGTGCCAGCAGTGTTTGGCAGTCCTACGAGCAGTACTTC. Residues: CASSVWQSYEQYF.

The rearrangement uses TRBV19 and TRBJ2-7, with 11 bases that match TRBD2. J was trimmed by 3 bases and V by 4 bases; bases with no gene match: 5. CDR1 LNHDA and CDR2 SQIVND come from the germline V gene (reference sequence). This CDR3 has 15 amino acids. CDR3 region: CASSSPGLADYEQYF. In DNA form, the CDR3 reads TGTGCCAGTAGTAGCCCGGGACTAGCGGACTACGAGCAGTACTTC.

The chain employs TRBV7-8 and TRBJ2-7; 9 nucleotides agree with TRBD2. The DNA end lines up better with TRBJ2-5; the J call may be wrong. The CDR3 consists of 16 residues. Germline V gene lookup returns CDR1 SGHVS and CDR2 FQNEAQ. The CDR3 spells CASSPSGTSIWETQYF. The DNA of the CDR3 is TGTGCCAGCAGCCCCTCCGGGACTAGCATTTGGGAGACCCAGTACTTC.

This clonotype was counted between two and nine times. J is TRBJ2-1 and V is TRBV6-2 or TRBV6-3; 7 nucleotides match TRBD2. Trimming removed 7 bases from V and 0 bases from J; junction bases left unmatched: 30. CDR3 length equals 23 residues. Germline loops: CDR1 MNHEY, CDR2 SVGEGT. CDR3 sequence: CASNPSGGWMRDPWASSYNEQFF. CDR3 nucleotide sequence: TGTGCCAGCAATCCTTCCGGGGGGTGGATGCGGGACCCCTGGGCTAGCTCCTACAATGAGCAGTTCTTC.

The rearrangement joins TRBV2 to TRBJ1-4; no clear D. From germline, CDR1 is SNHLY and CDR2 FYNNEI. The CDR3 is 12 amino acids. With 2 bases removed from V and 8 bases from J, the gap between germline ends came to 6 bases. The CDR3 DNA reads as TGTGCCAGCAGTGAACCGGGCGAAAAACTGTTTTTT. Translation: CASSEPGEKLFF. Using reference TRBV2 and TRBJ1-4 for the parts outside the CDR3, the full variable domain is EPEVTQTPSHQVTQMGQEVILRCVPISNHLYFYWYRQILGQKVEFLVSFYNNEISEKSEIFDDQFSVERPDGSNFTLKIRSTKLEDSAMYFCASSEPGEKLFFGSGTQLSVL.

This sequence joins TRBV6-5 and TRBJ2-3; 9 bases match TRBD1. Germline V gene data show CDR1 as MNHEY and CDR2 as SVGAGI. The CDR3 is 14 residues long. Trimming cost V 6 bases and J 4 bases; bases outside gene matches: 5. CDR3 sequence: CASRMTGGSDTQYF. CDR3 nucleotide sequence: TGTGCCAGCAGAATGACAGGGGGATCAGATACGCAGTATTTT.

In nucleotides, the CDR3 is TGTGCCATCAGTGAGTCATGGGGCACCAATAGCAATCAGCCCCAGCATTTT. It is translated as CAISESWGTNSNQPQHF. The chain carries TRBV10-3 and TRBJ1-5, with D possibly matching TRBD1 (5 bases). Germline CDR1 ENHRY, CDR2 SYGVKD. The V end lost 0 bases, the J end lost 0 bases, and 12 bases lay between the germline ends. The CDR3 has 17 residues.

V is TRBV12-3 or TRBV12-4 and J is TRBJ2-1, with 13 bases identical to TRBD2. The CDR3 spans 14 residues. V shed 7 bases, J shed 8 bases, and the junction held 5 bases outside the gene matches. The CDR3 DNA reads as TGTGCCAGCAAAAGACTAGCGGGGGGCGATGAGCAGTTCTTC. This gives the protein CASKRLAGGDEQFF.

This clonotype was seen ten or more times. The rearrangement links TRBV6-5 to TRBJ2-7, with D possibly called TRBD1 or TRBD2 (7 bases each). Germline CDR1 MNHEY, CDR2 SVGAGI. The V end lost 2 bases, the J end lost 1 base, and 18 bases lay between the germline ends. The CDR3 consists of 17 residues. CDR3 sequence reads: CASSYPVSGTDSYEQYF. The CDR3 nucleotides read TGTGCCAGCAGTTACCCCGTGAGCGGGACAGATTCCTACGAGCAGTACTTC.

This clonotype was observed a few times. Germline and junction disagree at one end, which may indicate a read error. The chain is built from TRBV3-1 and TRBJ2-5; 8 bases map to TRBD2. This CDR3 comprises 14 residues. CDR1 and CDR2 (germline): LGHDT, YNNKEL (reference sequence). The CDR3 DNA reads as TGTGCCAGCACCCAAGCGGGAGTCCGGGAGACCCAGTACTTC. This gives the protein CASTQAGVRETQYF.

The chain carries TRBV28 and TRBJ2-3, with TRBD1 identical over 9 bases. Germline V gives CDR1 MDHEN, CDR2 SYDVKM. The CDR3 runs 14 residues. With 2 bases clipped from V and 8 bases from J, the junction kept 5 bases outside the gene matches. CDR3 sequence: CASSLGDRVATQYF. The DNA for the CDR3 is TGTGCCAGCAGTTTAGGGGACAGGGTCGCTACGCAGTATTTT.

This clonotype was detected only a few times. At one end the junction does not follow the germline gene, possibly because of a read error. The V call is TRBV6-5, the J call TRBJ2-3; D remains unclear. CDR1 is MNHEY, CDR2 SVGAGI, per germline. This CDR3 has 12 amino acids. Written as DNA, the CDR3 is TGTGCCAGCAGTAACTCCAGAGATACGCAGTATTTT. Protein sequence: CASSNSRDTQYF.

The CDR3 is CASSGLAGKKTQYF. CDR3 nucleotide sequence: TGTGCCAGCAGTGGACTAGCGGGTAAAAAGACCCAGTACTTC. The chain recombines TRBV2 with TRBJ2-5, with TRBD2 matching over 10 bases. The CDR3 consists of 14 residues. The germline CDR1 and CDR2 sequences are SNHLY and FYNNEI. V lost 4 bases and J lost 6; bases outside the gene matches: 5.

The rearrangement uses TRBV29-1 and TRBJ2-1; the match to TRBD2 covers 7 bases. The trim removed 2 bases at V and 8 bases at J, leaving 9 bases unmatched. Per germline, CDR1 SQVTM and CDR2 ANQGSEA. This CDR3 has 14 residues. CDR3 sequence reads: CSVEIGGRNYEQFF. DNA for the CDR3: TGCAGCGTTGAAATAGGCGGGAGAAACTATGAGCAGTTCTTC.

V gene TRBV6-1 combines with J gene TRBJ2-1; the D gene is possibly TRBD2 (5 bases). Germline V gene data show CDR1 as MNHNS and CDR2 as SASEGT. The CDR3 has 13 amino acids. V was shortened by 8 bases and J by 3 bases, with 11 bases between the two germline ends. CDR3 DNA sequence: TGTGCCAGCCAAGGACTGAACTACAATGAGCAGTTCTTC. Protein product: CASQGLNYNEQFF.

This clonotype was seen a few times. The chain is built from TRBV2 and TRBJ1-2; 7 nucleotides match TRBD1. Trimming removed 5 bases from V and 4 bases from J; junction bases left unmatched: 7. The V gene's germline CDR1 is SNHLY and CDR2 FYNNEI. This CDR3 is built from 14 residues. CDR3 DNA: TGTGCCAGCAGTTCGACAGACAGGGTCTATGGCTACACCTTC. Encoded protein: CASSSTDRVYGYTF.

The V and J genes are TRBV6-2 or TRBV6-3 and TRBJ1-2; possibly TRBD1 for D (5 bases). The CDR3 is 12 residues long. V lost 7 bases and J 4 bases, leaving 10 bases between the germline ends. In germline, CDR1 is MNHEY, CDR2 SVGEGT. The CDR3 loop is CASTPGTYGYTF. The CDR3 DNA is TGTGCCAGCACCCCAGGGACCTATGGCTACACCTTC.

The genes are TRBV6-2 or TRBV6-3 and TRBJ2-7; 7 nucleotides align to TRBD1. From germline, CDR1 is MNHEY and CDR2 SVGEGT. This CDR3 is 15 amino acids long. V trimming: 5 bases; J trimming: 5 bases; junction bases outside the gene matches: 12. For the CDR3, the DNA is TGTGCCAGCAGTCGCTACAGGGGCGACACTAACGAGCAGTACTTC. Amino acid sequence: CASSRYRGDTNEQYF.

The rearrangement uses TRBV10-3 and TRBJ2-7, with no clear D. Trimming took off 6 bases at V and 7 bases at J, with 16 bases between the two ends. Germline-derived CDR1 and CDR2 are ENHRY and SYGVKD. The CDR3 consists of 13 residues. Here the CDR3 reads CAISPPHTEEQYF. CDR3 bases: TGTGCCATCAGCCCTCCCCATACTGAGGAGCAGTACTTC.

The chain employs TRBV14 and TRBJ2-3, with unresolved D. The CDR3 spans 14 residues. From germline, CDR1 is SGHDN and CDR2 FVKESK. Trimming left V 0 bases short and J 7 bases short, with 11 bases between. This CDR3 reads CASSQDIAANTQYF. DNA of the CDR3: TGTGCCAGCAGCCAAGATATCGCAGCAAATACGCAGTATTTT.

The rearrangement uses TRBV27 and TRBJ1-1; perhaps TRBD1 as D (5 bases). This CDR3 spans 17 amino acids. From germline, CDR1 is MNHEY and CDR2 SMNVEV (reference sequence). Trimming pared 7 bases from V and 0 bases from J, leaving 21 bases between. CDR3 amino acids: CASTPSTGTPVNTEAFF. CDR3 DNA sequence: TGTGCCAGCACACCCTCGACCGGGACTCCGGTGAACACTGAAGCTTTCTTT.

On this clonotype: This may arise from a read error, as a much more abundant clone is one base away. The V and J genes are TRBV7-2 and TRBJ2-7; TRBD2 aligns across 12 bases. Germline V gene data show CDR1 as SGHTA and CDR2 as FQGNSA. After removal of 5 bases from V and 2 bases from J, the junction contained 1 base not matched to a gene. This CDR3 spans 14 amino acids. The CDR3 is CTSSGTSGPYEQYF. CDR3 sequence (DNA): TGTACCAGCAGCGGGACTAGCGGGCCCTACGAGCAGTACTTC.